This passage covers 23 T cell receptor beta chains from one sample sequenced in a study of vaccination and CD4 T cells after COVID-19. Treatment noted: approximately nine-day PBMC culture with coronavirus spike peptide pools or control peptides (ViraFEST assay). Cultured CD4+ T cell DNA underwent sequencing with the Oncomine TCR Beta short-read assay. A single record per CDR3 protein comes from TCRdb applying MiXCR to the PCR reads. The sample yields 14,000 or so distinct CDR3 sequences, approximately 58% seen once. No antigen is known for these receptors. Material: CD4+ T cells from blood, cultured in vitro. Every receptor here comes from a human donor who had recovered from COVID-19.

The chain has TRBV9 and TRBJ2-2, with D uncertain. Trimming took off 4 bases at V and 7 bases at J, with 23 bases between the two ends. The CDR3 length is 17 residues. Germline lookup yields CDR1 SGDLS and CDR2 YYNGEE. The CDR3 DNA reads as TGTGCCAGCAGCTACCGTAGCTTATCGGAGTCGGGCGGGGAGCTGTTTTTT. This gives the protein CASSYRSLSESGGELFF.

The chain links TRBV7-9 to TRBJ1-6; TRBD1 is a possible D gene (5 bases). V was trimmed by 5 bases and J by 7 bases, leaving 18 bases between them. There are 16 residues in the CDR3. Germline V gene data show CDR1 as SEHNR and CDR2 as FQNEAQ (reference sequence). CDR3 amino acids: CASSAGRTALNSPLHF. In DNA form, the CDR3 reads TGTGCCAGCAGCGCGGGACGGACGGCCCTCAATTCACCCCTCCACTTT.

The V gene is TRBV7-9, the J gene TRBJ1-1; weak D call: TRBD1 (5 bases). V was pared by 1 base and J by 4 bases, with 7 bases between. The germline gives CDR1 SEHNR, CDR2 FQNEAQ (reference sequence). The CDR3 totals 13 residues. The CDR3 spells CASSLEGPTEAFF. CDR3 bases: TGTGCCAGCAGCTTAGAGGGGCCCACTGAAGCTTTCTTT.

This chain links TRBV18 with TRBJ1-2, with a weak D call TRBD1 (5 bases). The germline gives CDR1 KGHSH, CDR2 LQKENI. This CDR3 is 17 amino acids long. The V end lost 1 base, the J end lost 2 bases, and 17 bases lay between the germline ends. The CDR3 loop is CASSPQGSLPFNYGYTF. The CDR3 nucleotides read TGTGCCAGCTCACCACAGGGGAGCCTCCCCTTCAACTATGGCTACACCTTC.

CDR3 loop: CASSGGARYTGELFF. CDR3 sequence (DNA): TGTGCCAGTAGTGGAGGGGCGCGGTACACCGGGGAGCTGTTTTTT. This chain joins TRBV19 and TRBJ2-2; the D gene is possibly TRBD2 (6 bases). The CDR3 covers 15 residues. V was cut by 5 bases and J by 3 bases, with 13 bases left in between. Per the germline V gene, CDR1 is LNHDA and CDR2 is SQIVND (reference sequence).

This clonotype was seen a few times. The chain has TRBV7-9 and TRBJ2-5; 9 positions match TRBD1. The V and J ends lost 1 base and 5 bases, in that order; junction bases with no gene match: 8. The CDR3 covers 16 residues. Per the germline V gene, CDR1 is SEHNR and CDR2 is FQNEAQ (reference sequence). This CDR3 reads CASSLGIGTGLETQYF. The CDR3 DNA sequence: TGTGCCAGCAGCTTAGGTATTGGGACAGGGTTGGAGACCCAGTACTTC.

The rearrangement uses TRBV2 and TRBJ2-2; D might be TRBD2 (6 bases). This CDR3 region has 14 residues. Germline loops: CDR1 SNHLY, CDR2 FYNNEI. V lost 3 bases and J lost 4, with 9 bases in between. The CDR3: CASSEIGSTGELFF. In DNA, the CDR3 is TGTGCCAGCAGTGAGATCGGGAGCACCGGGGAGCTGTTTTTT.

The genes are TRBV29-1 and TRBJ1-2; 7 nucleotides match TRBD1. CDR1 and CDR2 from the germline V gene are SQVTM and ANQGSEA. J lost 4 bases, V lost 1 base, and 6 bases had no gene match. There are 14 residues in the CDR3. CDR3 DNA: TGCAGCGTTGAAGCGACAGGGAGGATCTATGGCTACACCTTC. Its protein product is CSVEATGRIYGYTF.

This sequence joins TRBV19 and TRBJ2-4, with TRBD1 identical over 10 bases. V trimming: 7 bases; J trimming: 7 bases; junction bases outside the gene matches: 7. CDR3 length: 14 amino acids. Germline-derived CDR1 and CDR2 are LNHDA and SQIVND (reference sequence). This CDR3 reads CASTKGTGVNIQYF. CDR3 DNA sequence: TGTGCCAGTACCAAGGGGACAGGGGTTAACATTCAGTACTTC.

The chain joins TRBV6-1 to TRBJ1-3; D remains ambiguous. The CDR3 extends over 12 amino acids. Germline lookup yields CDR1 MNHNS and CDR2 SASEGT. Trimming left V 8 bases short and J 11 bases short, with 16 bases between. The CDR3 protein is CASGVETTAIYF. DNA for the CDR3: TGTGCCAGCGGTGTGGAGACGACCGCCATATATTTT.

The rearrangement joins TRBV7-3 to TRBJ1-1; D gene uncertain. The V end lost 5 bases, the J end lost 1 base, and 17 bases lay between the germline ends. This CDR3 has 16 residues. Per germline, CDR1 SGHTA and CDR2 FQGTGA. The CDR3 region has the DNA TGTGCCAGCAGCCCAAGGCCCCGGGCGGGGAACACTGAAGCTTTCTTT. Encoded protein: CASSPRPRAGNTEAFF.

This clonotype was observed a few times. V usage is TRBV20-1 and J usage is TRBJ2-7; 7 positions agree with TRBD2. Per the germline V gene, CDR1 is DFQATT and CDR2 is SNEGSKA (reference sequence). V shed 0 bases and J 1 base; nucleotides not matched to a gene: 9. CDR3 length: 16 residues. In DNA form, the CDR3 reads TGCAGTGCTAGAGAGATCCGGCGGGGACTATCCTACGAGCAGTACTTC. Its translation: CSAREIRRGLSYEQYF.

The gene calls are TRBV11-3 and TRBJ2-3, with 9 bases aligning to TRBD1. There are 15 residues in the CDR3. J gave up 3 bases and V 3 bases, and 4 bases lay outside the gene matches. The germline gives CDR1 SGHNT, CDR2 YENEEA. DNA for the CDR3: TGTGCCAGCAGCTTGACAGGGGGTAGTACAGATACGCAGTATTTT. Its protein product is CASSLTGGSTDTQYF.

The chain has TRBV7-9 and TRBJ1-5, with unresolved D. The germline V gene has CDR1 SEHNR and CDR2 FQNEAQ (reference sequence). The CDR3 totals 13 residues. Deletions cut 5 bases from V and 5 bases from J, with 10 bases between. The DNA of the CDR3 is TGTGCCAGCAGCCATCAAGGAGATCAGCCCCAGCATTTT. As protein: CASSHQGDQPQHF. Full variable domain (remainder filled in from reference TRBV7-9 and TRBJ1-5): DTGVSQNPRHKITKRGQNVTFRCDPISEHNRLYWYRQTLGQGPEFLTYFQNEAQLEKSRLLSDRFSAERPKGSFSTLEIQRTEQGDSAMYLCASSHQGDQPQHFGDGTRLSIL.

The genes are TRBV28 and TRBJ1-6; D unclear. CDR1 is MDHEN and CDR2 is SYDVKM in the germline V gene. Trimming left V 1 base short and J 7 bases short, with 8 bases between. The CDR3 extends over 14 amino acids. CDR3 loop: CASSLYPTNSPLHF. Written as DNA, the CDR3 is TGTGCCAGCAGTTTATACCCCACAAATTCACCCCTCCACTTT.

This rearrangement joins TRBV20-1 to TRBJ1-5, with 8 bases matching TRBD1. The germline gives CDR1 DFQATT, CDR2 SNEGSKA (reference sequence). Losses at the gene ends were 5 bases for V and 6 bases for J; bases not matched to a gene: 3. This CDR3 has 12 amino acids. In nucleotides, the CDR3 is TGCAGTGCTGGACAGGGAACTCAGCCCCAGCATTTT. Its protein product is CSAGQGTQPQHF.

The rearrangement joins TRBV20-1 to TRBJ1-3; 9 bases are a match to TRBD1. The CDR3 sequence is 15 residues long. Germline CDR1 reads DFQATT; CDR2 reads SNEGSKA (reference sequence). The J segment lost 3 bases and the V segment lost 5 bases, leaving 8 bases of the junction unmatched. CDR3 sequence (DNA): TGCAGTGCTGTAACCGGGACAGGGTTTGGAAACACCATATATTTT. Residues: CSAVTGTGFGNTIYF.

CDR3 in DNA: TGTGCCAGCACGGACAGGGAGAACACTGAAGCTTTCTTT. Amino acid sequence: CASTDRENTEAFF. The chain recombines TRBV2 with TRBJ1-1, with 8 positions matching TRBD1. V was pared by 7 bases and J by 1 base, with 2 bases of the junction left unmatched. CDR3 size: 13 residues. Germline CDR1 reads SNHLY; CDR2 reads FYNNEI.

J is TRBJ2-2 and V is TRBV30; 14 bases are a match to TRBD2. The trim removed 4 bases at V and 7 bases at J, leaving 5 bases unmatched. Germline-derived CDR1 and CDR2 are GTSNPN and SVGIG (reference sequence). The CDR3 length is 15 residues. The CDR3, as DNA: TGTGCCTGGACGGGACTAGCGGGAGAATACGGGGAGCTGTTTTTT. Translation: CAWTGLAGEYGELFF.

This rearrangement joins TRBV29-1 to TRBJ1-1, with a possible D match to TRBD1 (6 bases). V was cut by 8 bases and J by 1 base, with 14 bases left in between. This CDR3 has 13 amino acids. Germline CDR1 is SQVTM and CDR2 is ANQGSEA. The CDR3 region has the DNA TGCAGCATTTTCCGGGACAAGAACACTGAAGCTTTCTTT. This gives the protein CSIFRDKNTEAFF.

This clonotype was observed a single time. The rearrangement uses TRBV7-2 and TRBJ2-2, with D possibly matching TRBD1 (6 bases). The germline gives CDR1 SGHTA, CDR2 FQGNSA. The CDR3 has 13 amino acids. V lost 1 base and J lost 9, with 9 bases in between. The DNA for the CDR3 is TGTGCCAGCAGCTTAGGTACAGGGAGGGAGCTGTTTTTT. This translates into CASSLGTGRELFF. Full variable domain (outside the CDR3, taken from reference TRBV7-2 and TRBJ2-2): GAGVSQSPSNKVTEKGKDVELRCDPISGHTALYWYRQSLGQGLEFLIYFQGNSAPDKSGLPSDRFSAERTGGSVSTLTIQRTQQEDSAVYLCASSLGTGRELFFGEGSRLTVL.

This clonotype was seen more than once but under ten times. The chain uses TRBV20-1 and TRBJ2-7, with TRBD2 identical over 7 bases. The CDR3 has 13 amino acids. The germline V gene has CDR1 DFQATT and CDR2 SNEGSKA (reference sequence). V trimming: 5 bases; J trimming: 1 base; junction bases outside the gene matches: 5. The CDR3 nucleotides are TGCAGTGCTCCTGACGGGAGGTCCTACGAGCAGTACTTC. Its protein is CSAPDGRSYEQYF.

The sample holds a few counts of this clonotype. The CDR3 region has the DNA TGTGCCTGGAGCGGGACGGGCCCCAATCAGCCCCAGCATTTT. Translating it yields CAWSGTGPNQPQHF. The V call is TRBV30, the J call TRBJ1-5, with D perhaps matching TRBD1 (5 bases). The germline gives CDR1 GTSNPN, CDR2 SVGIG (reference sequence). The CDR3 sequence is 14 residues long. V was clipped by 3 bases and J by 3 bases, with 12 bases between them. The full variable domain, with the rest looked up from reference TRBV30 and TRBJ1-5, is SQTIHQWPATLVQPVGSPLSLECTVEGTSNPNLYWYRQAAGRGLQLLFYSVGIGQISSEVPQNLSASRPQDRQFILSSKKLLLSDSGFYLCAWSGTGPNQPQHFGDGTRLSIL.